This TCR beta chain emerged from a study of a mutant IDH1 vaccine in newly diagnosed glioma. The wider study: Radiotherapy, temozolomide, or both had been given previously, and both were given to most.

The V and J ends lost 3 bases and 1 base respectively, with 12 bases between them. The CDR3 length is 15 residues. CDR1 and CDR2 from the germline V gene are KGHSH and LQKENI. Time point specified: week 5, during vaccination. Topical imiquimod accompanied each vaccine dose, which consisted of 300 ug of mutant IDH1 20-mer peptide. Each of the donors came in with new WHO grade 3 or 4 astrocytomas that were IDH1-mutant and ATRX-lost. This clone was recorded once. Its antigen remains unknown. Produced via immunoSEQ multiplex PCR; TCRdb's table is partial and in-frame only. This sample carries roughly 54,000 clones, about 86% of them seen once, and the ten largest clones take under 3.5%. Study results and caveats: Vaccine-induced immune responses occurred in roughly 95% of patients.

The source is a man aged 30 to 39 with glioma. The sample in question was PBMCs, obtained from a glioma patient whose treatment included an IDH1 peptide vaccine. The V call is TRBV18, the J call TRBJ1-1; D call uncertain. DNA for the CDR3: TGTGCCAGCTCACCCCCCGGACGGACGAACACTGAAGCTTTCTTT. Protein sequence: CASSPPGRTNTEAFF.